Listed below are T cell receptor beta chains from one sample, sequenced in a study of shared clonotypes between healthy human individuals. TCRdb keeps only in-frame clones here, not all; method: immunoSEQ multiplex PCR. This sample has roughly 2.5 million clones, with around nine tenths found just once. Sequenced: naive CD4+ T cells sorted from blood. The receptors derive from a man aged 18-30 years in good health. Both conserved end residues are part of each CDR3. A D gene is named only where the DNA matches it firmly. Size values are once, few and many counts, or a class for expanded clones, and some rows have none.

cdr3_nt: TGCGCCAGCAGTGAGCCCGACCGGACAGGGGGAGAGACCCAGTACTTC
cdr3_aa: CASSEPDRTGGETQYF
j_call: TRBJ2-5
clone_size: -
d_call: TRBD1
v_call: TRBV10-2

cdr3_nt: TGTGCCATCAGTACAGGGATGAACACTGAAGCTTTCTTT
cdr3_aa: CAISTGMNTEAFF
j_call: TRBJ1-1
clone_size: -
d_call: -
v_call: TRBV10-3

cdr3_nt: TGCGCCAGCAGCTCCACAGGGATCGGGGAGCTGTTTTTT
cdr3_aa: CASSSTGIGELFF
j_call: TRBJ2-2
clone_size: -
d_call: -
v_call: TRBV5-1

cdr3_nt: TGTGCCAGCAGCCCTTGGGGGGGAGGCGGTTACGAGCAGTACTTC
cdr3_aa: CASSPWGGGGYEQYF
j_call: TRBJ2-7
clone_size: -
d_call: TRBD2
v_call: TRBV5-5

cdr3_nt: TGTGCCAGCAGCTTGGGGGGATTAGCCAAAAACATTCAGTACTTC
cdr3_aa: CASSLGGLAKNIQYF
j_call: TRBJ2-4
clone_size: -
d_call: -
v_call: TRBV5-4

cdr3_nt: TGTGCCAGCAGCTTAGATCGGCCTAGGAACAATGAGCAGTTCTTC
cdr3_aa: CASSLDRPRNNEQFF
j_call: TRBJ2-1
clone_size: -
d_call: -
v_call: TRBV11-2

cdr3_nt: TGTGCCAGCAGTTATCGGCGGGCTTACAATGAGCAGTTCTTC
cdr3_aa: CASSYRRAYNEQFF
j_call: TRBJ2-1
clone_size: -
d_call: -
v_call: TRBV6-6

cdr3_nt: TGTGCCAGCAGCGTAGCTGGGACTAACTACAATGAGCAGTTCTTC
cdr3_aa: CASSVAGTNYNEQFF
j_call: TRBJ2-1
clone_size: -
d_call: TRBD2
v_call: TRBV9

cdr3_nt: TGCGCCAGCAGCCAAGGGGGAAACAATCAGCCCCAGCATTTT
cdr3_aa: CASSQGGNNQPQHF
j_call: TRBJ1-5
clone_size: -
d_call: -
v_call: TRBV4-1

cdr3_nt: TGTGCCAGTAGTACACAGGTTACGAACACTGAAGCTTTCTTT
cdr3_aa: CASSTQVTNTEAFF
j_call: TRBJ1-1
clone_size: -
d_call: -
v_call: TRBV19

cdr3_nt: TGTGCCAGCAGTTTACAGGGCTACGAGCAGTACTTC
cdr3_aa: CASSLQGYEQYF
j_call: TRBJ2-7
clone_size: -
d_call: -
v_call: TRBV2

cdr3_nt: TGCGCCAGCAGCCAAGATTTGGAGCGGGGGGCGAGCGGTTCACCCCTCCACTTT
cdr3_aa: CASSQDLERGASGSPLHF
j_call: TRBJ1-6
clone_size: -
d_call: -
v_call: TRBV4-1

cdr3_nt: TGTGCCAGCAGTTGGCTGACAGGGTCCAGCGAGCAGTACTTC
cdr3_aa: CASSWLTGSSEQYF
j_call: TRBJ2-7
clone_size: -
d_call: TRBD1
v_call: TRBV27

cdr3_nt: TGTGCCAGCAGCGTGGGAGCAACTAATGAAAAACTGTTTTTT
cdr3_aa: CASSVGATNEKLFF
j_call: TRBJ1-4
clone_size: few
d_call: -
v_call: TRBV9

cdr3_nt: TGCGCCAGCAGCTTGACCGGGCGATACACAGATACGCAGTATTTT
cdr3_aa: CASSLTGRYTDTQYF
j_call: TRBJ2-3
clone_size: -
d_call: -
v_call: TRBV5-1

cdr3_nt: TGTGCCAGCAGTCCCGGGACAGGGGTGACCGGGGAGCTGTTTTTT
cdr3_aa: CASSPGTGVTGELFF
j_call: TRBJ2-2
clone_size: -
d_call: TRBD1
v_call: TRBV6-1

cdr3_nt: TGTGCCAGCAGTGAAGGGACTAGCGGAGGCAATGAGCAGTTCTTC
cdr3_aa: CASSEGTSGGNEQFF
j_call: TRBJ2-1
clone_size: -
d_call: TRBD2
v_call: TRBV6-1

cdr3_nt: TGCGCCAGCAGCTTGGAGGTAGGGTTGGGCCAAGAGACCCAGTACTTC
cdr3_aa: CASSLEVGLGQETQYF
j_call: TRBJ2-5
clone_size: -
d_call: -
v_call: TRBV5-1